This TCR beta chain emerged from a study of response to subunit inactivated influenza vaccine. CDR1 is SGHTA and CDR2 is FQGNSA in the germline V gene. Trimming took 3 bases from V and 7 from J; bases not matched to a gene: 11. This CDR3 contains 16 residues. This clonotype was recorded a few times. MiXCR, run by TCRdb on the RT-PCR reads, gives a single entry per CDR3 protein. This repertoire shows about 570,000 distinct CDR3 sequences, around 10% found once; its top ten account for approximately 11%. This sample also belongs to another study, concerning T cells expressing NK-cell markers. From that second work: cDNA encoding TCR beta was synthesized via 5'RACE template switching incorporating UMIs. Seven of the eight sequenced donors were HCMV-seropositive; one was seronegative. Alpha-beta TCR T cells were the sole sorting target in several experiments, owing to an anti-gamma-delta TCR antibody. Unclear, still, was the HCMV specificity of the expanded NKG2C+ T cell clones.

This rearrangement joins TRBV7-2 to TRBJ1-4; 7 nucleotides match TRBD1. Specimen: PBMCs from blood, collected on the day of vaccination. The origin of this receptor is a man aged 50 to 60 who received an inactivated influenza vaccine. The CDR3 region has the DNA TGTGCCAGCAGCTTGACAGGGTACGGGCTGGTTGAAAAACTGTTTTTT. Its protein is CASSLTGYGLVEKLFF.